The 10 T cell receptor beta chains below were found in one sample sequenced in a study of Tregs in tolerant kidney transplant recipients. Using immunoSEQ multiplex PCR, the repertoire was profiled, and TCRdb retains in-frame clones only, with some absent. The sample table sets out about 30,000 clones. This specimen was CD8+ T cells from blood, taken before the transplant. These receptors all stem from a human donor who received a combined kidney and bone marrow transplant.

Comments on this clone: The read gets to within 3 residues of the CDR3 end, and the germline J gene fills in the rest. The V and J genes are TRBV7-8 and TRBJ2-3; 11 bases agree with TRBD2. J lost 5 bases, V lost 5 bases, and 3 bases had no gene match. Germline CDR1 SGHVS, CDR2 FQNEAQ. This CDR3 spans 14 amino acids. Incomplete CDR3 DNA: TGTGCCAGCAGCCCAGGACTAGCGGGAGATACG. As protein: CASSPGLAGDT. The complete CDR3 sequence is CASSPGLAGDTQYF. The entire variable domain, with the rest obtained from reference TRBV7-8 and TRBJ2-3, is as follows: GAGVSQSPRYKVAKRGQDVALRCDPISGHVSLFWYQQALGQGPEFLTYFQNEAQLDKSGLPSDRFFAERPEGSVSTLKIQRTQQEDSAVYLCASSPGLAGDTQYFGPGTRLTVL.

This clone registers large by frequency. The read terminates 3 residues before the CDR3 end, so the remaining end is supplied by the germline J gene. The rearrangement joins TRBV7-8 to TRBJ2-1; 13 bases match TRBD2. V gave up 2 bases and J gave up 2 bases; unmatched junction bases: 0. The CDR3 is 16 amino acids. The germline CDR1 and CDR2 sequences are SGHVS and FQNEAQ. The CDR3 is CASSLTSGRAYNEQFF. Incomplete CDR3 DNA: TGTGCCAGCAGCTTAACTAGCGGGAGGGCCTACAATGAG. The variable domain in full, with the rest retrieved from reference TRBV7-8 and TRBJ2-1, is GAGVSQSPRYKVAKRGQDVALRCDPISGHVSLFWYQQALGQGPEFLTYFQNEAQLDKSGLPSDRFFAERPEGSVSTLKIQRTQQEDSAVYLCASSLTSGRAYNEQFFGPGTRLTVL.

As to this clone: The read terminates 3 residues before the CDR3 end, so the remaining end is supplied by the germline J gene. The genes are TRBV19 and TRBJ2-1; D is perhaps TRBD2 (5 bases). Trimming left V 1 base short and J 4 bases short, with 5 bases between. The CDR3 covers 13 residues. Germline V gives CDR1 LNHDA, CDR2 SQIVND (reference sequence). The CDR3 bases that were read are TGTGCCAGTAGTATAGGGACTTACAATGAG. Translated: CASSIGTYNE. The whole CDR3 protein is CASSIGTYNEQFF.

Comments on this clone: From the germline J gene comes the end of the CDR3, since the read stops 3 residues before it. The chain has TRBV30 and TRBJ2-2; 12 bases are a match to TRBD2. With 2 bases clipped from V and 0 bases from J, the junction kept 13 bases outside the gene matches. This CDR3 has 20 amino acids. Germline V gene data show CDR1 as GTSNPN and CDR2 as SVGIG (reference sequence). This CDR3 reads CAWSPPPGTSGHPNTGELFF. The covered CDR3 bases are TGTGCCTGGAGTCCTCCACCCGGGACTAGCGGGCACCCGAACACCGGGGAG.

In the case of this clone: The CDR3 end falls 3 residues outside the read, so it is completed with the germline J gene. The V gene is TRBV19, the J gene TRBJ1-5, with a tentative D call TRBD1 (5 bases). V was pared by 7 bases and J by 0 bases, with 13 bases between. Germline-derived CDR1 and CDR2 are LNHDA and SQIVND (reference sequence). The CDR3 consists of 15 residues. CDR3 loop: CASTPMGGSNQPQHF. The sequenced part of the CDR3 DNA is TGTGCCAGTACTCCCATGGGGGGTAGCAATCAGCCC.

As regards this clone: The CDR3 end is not reached by the read, which stops 3 residues before it; the germline J gene fills it in. The chain is built from TRBV19 and TRBJ2-3, with TRBD2 matching 8 bases. Germline CDR1 and CDR2: LNHDA and SQIVND (reference sequence). Trimming cost V 10 bases and J 2 bases; bases outside gene matches: 20. CDR3 length: 18 residues. The CDR3 loop is CATGGAGMAEPYTDTQYF. The covered CDR3 bases are TGTGCCACCGGGGGGGCAGGGATGGCGGAGCCTTACACAGATACG.

A remark on this clone: Coverage ceases 3 residues before the CDR3 finishes, and the germline J gene fills in the end. This chain links TRBV7-9 with TRBJ2-1; 7 bases are shared with TRBD2. This CDR3 spans 15 amino acids. With 5 bases clipped from V and 2 bases from J, the junction kept 6 bases outside the gene matches. CDR1 and CDR2 from the germline V gene are SEHNR and FQNEAQ (reference sequence). The CDR3 sequence is CASSPGGRPYNEQFF. Incomplete CDR3 DNA: TGTGCCAGCAGCCCCGGGGGGAGGCCCTACAATGAG.

Notes on this clone: The junction differs from germline at one of its ends, possibly a read error. The CDR3 end falls 3 residues outside the read, so it is completed with the germline J gene. The rearrangement links TRBV4-2 to TRBJ2-3; D unresolved. The CDR3 loop spans 16 amino acids. The germline V gene has CDR1 LGHNA and CDR2 YNFKEQ. CDR3 amino acids: CASSQGRVLTTDTQYF. Partial CDR3 DNA: TGCGCCAGCAGCCAAGGCCGGGTTCTCACCACAGATACG.

About this clone: The missing CDR3 end, 3 residues past where the read stops, is filled in from the germline J gene. The chain employs TRBV19 and TRBJ1-1; no clear D gene. The CDR3 extends over 15 amino acids. Germline assignment: CDR1 LNHDA and CDR2 SQIVND (reference sequence). The CDR3 DNA, read in part, is TGTGCCAGTACTACACGACATGGAGGGTCCTACGAG. Residues: CASTTRHGGSYE. The complete CDR3 reads CASTTRHGGSYEAFF.

Concerning this clone: Read data end 3 residues before the CDR3 end; the end is taken from the germline J gene. The chain is built from TRBV19 and TRBJ2-3; D is uncertain. V lost 3 bases to trimming and J lost 0 bases, with 10 bases between them. The CDR3 spans 15 residues. Per germline, CDR1 LNHDA and CDR2 SQIVND (reference sequence). The CDR3 reads CASSMVGPSTDTQYF. The part of the CDR3 DNA that was read is TGTGCCAGTAGTATGGTGGGCCCTAGCACAGATACG.